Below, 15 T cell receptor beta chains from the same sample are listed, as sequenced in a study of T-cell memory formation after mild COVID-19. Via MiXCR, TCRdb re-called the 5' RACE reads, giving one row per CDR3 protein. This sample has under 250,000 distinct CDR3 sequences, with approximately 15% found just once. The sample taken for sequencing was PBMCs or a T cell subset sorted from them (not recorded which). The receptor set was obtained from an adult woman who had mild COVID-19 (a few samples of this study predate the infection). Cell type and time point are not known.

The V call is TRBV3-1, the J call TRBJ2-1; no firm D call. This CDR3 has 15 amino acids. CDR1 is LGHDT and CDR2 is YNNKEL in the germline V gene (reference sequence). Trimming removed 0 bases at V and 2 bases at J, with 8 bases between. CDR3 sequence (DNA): TGTGCCAGCAGCCAAGACTGGCAGGCCTACAATGAGCAGTTCTTC. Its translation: CASSQDWQAYNEQFF.

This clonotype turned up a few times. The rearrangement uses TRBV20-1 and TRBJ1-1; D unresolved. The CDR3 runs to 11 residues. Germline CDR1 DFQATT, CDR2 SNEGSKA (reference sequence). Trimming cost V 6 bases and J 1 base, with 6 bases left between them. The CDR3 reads CSANKNTEAFF. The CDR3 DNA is TGCAGTGCAAACAAGAACACTGAAGCTTTCTTT.

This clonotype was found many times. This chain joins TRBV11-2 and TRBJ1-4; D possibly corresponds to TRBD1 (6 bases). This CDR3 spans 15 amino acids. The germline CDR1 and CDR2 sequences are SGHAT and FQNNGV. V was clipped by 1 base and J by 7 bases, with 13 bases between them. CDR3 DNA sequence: TGTGCCAGCAGCTTAGCCAGGGGTCGGAGTGAAAAACTGTTTTTT. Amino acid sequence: CASSLARGRSEKLFF.

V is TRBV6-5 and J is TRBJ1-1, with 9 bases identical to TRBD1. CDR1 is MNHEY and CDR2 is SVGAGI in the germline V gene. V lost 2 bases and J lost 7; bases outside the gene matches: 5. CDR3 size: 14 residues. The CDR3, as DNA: TGTGCCAGCAGTTACGAACAGGGGGCGGATGAAGCTTTCTTT. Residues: CASSYEQGADEAFF.

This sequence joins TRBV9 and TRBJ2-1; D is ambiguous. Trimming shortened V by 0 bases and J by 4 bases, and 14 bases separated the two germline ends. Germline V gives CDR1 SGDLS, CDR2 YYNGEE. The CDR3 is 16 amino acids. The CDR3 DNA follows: TGTGCCAGCAGCGTAGATGGCGCCTACTTGTACAATGAGCAGTTCTTC. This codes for CASSVDGAYLYNEQFF. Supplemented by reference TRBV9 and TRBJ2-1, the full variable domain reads DSGVTQTPKHLITATGQRVTLRCSPRSGDLSVYWYQQSLDQGLQFLIQYYNGEERAKGNILERFSAQQFPDLHSELNLSSLELGDSALYFCASSVDGAYLYNEQFFGPGTRLTVL.

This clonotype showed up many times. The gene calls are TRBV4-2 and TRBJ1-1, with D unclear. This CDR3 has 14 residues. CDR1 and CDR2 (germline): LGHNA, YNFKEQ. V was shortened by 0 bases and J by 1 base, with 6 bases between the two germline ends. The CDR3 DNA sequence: TGTGCCAGCAGCCAAGATTCAACGAACACTGAAGCTTTCTTT. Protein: CASSQDSTNTEAFF.

CDR3 sequence: CASSQDLGSNEKLFF. The DNA for the CDR3 is TGTGCCAGCAGCCAAGATCTGGGAAGTAATGAAAAACTGTTTTTT. The rearrangement links TRBV14 to TRBJ1-4; D remains unclear. Germline CDR1 and CDR2: SGHDN and FVKESK. Trimming left V 0 bases short and J 4 bases short, with 9 bases between. The length of the CDR3 is 15 residues.

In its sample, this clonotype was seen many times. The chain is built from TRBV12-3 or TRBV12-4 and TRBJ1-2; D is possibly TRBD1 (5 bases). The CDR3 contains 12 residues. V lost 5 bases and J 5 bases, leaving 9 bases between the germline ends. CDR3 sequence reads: CASSLPGYGYTF. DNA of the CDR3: TGTGCCAGCAGTCTCCCAGGGTATGGCTACACCTTC.

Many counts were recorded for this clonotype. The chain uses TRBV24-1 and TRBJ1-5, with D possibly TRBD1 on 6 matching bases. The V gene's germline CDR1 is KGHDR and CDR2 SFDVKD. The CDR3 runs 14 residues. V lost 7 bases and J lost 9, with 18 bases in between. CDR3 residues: CATSANRDPGPQHF. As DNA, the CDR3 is TGTGCCACCAGCGCAAACAGGGACCCGGGGCCCCAGCATTTT.

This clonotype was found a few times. CDR3 sequence: CASSLAGTGTEEAFF. CDR3 DNA sequence: TGTGCCAGCAGCTTAGCTGGGACAGGGACGGAAGAAGCTTTCTTT. V usage is TRBV7-9 and J usage is TRBJ1-1; 9 bases align to TRBD1. V dropped 0 bases and J dropped 8; count of bases not matched to a gene: 7. The CDR3 totals 15 residues. Germline V lookup: CDR1 SEHNR, CDR2 FQNEAQ (reference sequence).

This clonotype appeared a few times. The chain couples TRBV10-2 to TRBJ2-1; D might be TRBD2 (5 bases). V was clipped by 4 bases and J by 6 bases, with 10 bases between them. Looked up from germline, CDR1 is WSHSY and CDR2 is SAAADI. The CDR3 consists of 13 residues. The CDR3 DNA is TGCGCCAGCAGTGTTGGGAGCGGCAATGAGCAGTTCTTC. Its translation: CASSVGSGNEQFF.

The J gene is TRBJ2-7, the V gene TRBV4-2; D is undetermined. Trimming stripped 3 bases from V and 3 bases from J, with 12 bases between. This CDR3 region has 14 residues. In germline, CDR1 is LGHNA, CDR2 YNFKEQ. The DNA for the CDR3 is TGTGCCAGCAGCCACGACAAGGGCGGCTACGAGCAGTACTTC. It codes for CASSHDKGGYEQYF.

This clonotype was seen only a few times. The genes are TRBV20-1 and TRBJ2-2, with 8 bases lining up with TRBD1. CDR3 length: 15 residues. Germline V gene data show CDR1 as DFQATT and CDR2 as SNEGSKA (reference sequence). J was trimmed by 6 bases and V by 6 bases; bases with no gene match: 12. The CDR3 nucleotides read TGCAGTGCCAGGGGACAGGACAAGAGTGCCGGGGAGCTGTTTTTT. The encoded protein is CSARGQDKSAGELFF.

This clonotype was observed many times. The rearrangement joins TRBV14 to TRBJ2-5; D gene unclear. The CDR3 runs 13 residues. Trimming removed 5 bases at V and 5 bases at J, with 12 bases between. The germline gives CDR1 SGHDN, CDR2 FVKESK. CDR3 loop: CASSYTLHETQYF. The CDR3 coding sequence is TGTGCCAGCAGCTACACTCTTCACGAGACCCAGTACTTC. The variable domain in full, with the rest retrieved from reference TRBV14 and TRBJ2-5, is EAGVTQFPSHSVIEKGQTVTLRCDPISGHDNLYWYRRVMGKEIKFLLHFVKESKQDESGMPNNRFLAERTGGTYSTLKVQPAELEDSGVYFCASSYTLHETQYFGPGTRLLVL.

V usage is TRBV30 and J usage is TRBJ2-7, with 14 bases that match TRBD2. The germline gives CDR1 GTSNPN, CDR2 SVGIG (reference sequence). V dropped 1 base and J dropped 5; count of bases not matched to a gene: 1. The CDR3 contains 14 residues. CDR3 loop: CAWSGGLAGDEQYF. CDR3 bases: TGTGCCTGGAGTGGGGGACTAGCGGGAGACGAGCAGTACTTC.